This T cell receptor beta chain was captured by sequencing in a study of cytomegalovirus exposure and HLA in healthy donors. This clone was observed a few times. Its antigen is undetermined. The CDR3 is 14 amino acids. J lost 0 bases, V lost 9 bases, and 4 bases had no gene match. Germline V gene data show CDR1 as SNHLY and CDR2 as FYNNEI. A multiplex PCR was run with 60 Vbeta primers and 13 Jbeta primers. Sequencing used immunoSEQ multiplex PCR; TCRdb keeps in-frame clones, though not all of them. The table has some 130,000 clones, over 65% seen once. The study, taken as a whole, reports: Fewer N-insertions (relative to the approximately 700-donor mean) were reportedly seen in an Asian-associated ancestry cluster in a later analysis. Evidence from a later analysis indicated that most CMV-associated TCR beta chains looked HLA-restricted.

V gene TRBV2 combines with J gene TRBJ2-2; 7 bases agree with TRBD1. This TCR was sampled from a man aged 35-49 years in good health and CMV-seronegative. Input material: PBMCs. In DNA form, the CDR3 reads TGTGCCAGACGGACAGGATCGAACACCGGGGAGCTGTTTTTT. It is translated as CARRTGSNTGELFF. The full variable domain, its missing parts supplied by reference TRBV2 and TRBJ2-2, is EPEVTQTPSHQVTQMGQEVILRCVPISNHLYFYWYRQILGQKVEFLVSFYNNEISEKSEIFDDQFSVERPDGSNFTLKIRSTKLEDSAMYFCARRTGSNTGELFFGEGSRLTVL.